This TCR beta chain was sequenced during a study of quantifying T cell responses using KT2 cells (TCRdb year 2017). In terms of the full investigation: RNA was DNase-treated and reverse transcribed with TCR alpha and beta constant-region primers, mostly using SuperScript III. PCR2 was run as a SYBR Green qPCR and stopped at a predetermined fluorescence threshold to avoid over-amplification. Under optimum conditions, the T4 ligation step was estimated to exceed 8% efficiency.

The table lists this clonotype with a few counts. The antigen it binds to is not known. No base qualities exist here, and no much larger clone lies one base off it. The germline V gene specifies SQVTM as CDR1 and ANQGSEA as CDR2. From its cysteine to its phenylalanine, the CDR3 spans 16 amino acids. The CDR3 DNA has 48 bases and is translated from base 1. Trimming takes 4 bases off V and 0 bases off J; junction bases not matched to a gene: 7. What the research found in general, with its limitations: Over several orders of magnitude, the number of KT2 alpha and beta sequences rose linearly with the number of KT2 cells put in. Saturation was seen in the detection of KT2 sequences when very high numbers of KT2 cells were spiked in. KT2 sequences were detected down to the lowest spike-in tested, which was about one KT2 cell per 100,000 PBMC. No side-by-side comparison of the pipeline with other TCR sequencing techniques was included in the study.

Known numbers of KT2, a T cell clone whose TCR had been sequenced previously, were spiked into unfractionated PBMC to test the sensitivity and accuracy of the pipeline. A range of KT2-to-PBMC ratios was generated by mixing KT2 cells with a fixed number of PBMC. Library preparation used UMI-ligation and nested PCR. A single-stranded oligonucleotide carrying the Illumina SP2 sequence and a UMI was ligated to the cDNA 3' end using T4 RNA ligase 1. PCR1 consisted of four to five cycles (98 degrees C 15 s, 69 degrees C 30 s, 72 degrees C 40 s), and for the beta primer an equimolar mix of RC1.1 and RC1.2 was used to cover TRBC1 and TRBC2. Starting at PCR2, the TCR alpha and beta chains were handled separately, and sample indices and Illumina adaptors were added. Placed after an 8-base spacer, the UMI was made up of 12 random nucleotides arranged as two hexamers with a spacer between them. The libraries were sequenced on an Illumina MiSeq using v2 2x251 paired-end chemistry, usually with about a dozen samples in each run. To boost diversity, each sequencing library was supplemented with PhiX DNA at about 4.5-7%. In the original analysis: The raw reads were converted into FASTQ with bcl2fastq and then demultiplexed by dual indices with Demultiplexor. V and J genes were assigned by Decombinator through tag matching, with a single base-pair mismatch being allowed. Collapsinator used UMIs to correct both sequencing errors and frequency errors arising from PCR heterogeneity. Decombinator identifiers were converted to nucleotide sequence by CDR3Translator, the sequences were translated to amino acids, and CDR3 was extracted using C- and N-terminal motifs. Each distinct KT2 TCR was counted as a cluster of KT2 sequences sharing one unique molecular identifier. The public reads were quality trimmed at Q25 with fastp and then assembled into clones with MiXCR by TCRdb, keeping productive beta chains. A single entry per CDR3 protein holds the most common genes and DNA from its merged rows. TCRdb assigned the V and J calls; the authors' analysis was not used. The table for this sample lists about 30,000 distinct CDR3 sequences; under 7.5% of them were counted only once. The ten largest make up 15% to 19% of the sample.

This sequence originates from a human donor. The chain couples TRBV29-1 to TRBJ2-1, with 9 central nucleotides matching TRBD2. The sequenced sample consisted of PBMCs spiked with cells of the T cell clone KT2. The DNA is TGCAGCGTTGTACCCGGCGGGGGGGTCTCCTACAATGAGCAGTTCTTC. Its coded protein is CSVVPGGGVSYNEQFF.